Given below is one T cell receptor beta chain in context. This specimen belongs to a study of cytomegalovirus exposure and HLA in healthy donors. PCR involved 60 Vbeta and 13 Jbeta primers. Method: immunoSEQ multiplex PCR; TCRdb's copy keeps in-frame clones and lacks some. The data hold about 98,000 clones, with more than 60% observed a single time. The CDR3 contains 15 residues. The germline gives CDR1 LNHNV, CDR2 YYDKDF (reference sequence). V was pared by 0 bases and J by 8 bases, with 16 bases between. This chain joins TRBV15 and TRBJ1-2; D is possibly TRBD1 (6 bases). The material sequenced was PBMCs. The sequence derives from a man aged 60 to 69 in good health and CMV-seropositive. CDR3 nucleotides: TGTGCCACCAGCAGAGAGGGTCAAGGGGGTGGCGGCTACACCTTC. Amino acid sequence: CATSREGQGGGGYTF.